These 8 T cell receptor beta chains were sequenced from one sample in a study of T-cell reconstitution after alpha-beta-depleted transplantation in children. The TCRbeta library was prepared with unique molecular identifiers. MiXCR, applied by TCRdb to the PCR reads, yields one record per CDR3 protein. Altogether fewer than 350,000 distinct CDR3 sequences are present, 10% being singletons, with the ten largest covering 7.5%. Material: PBMCs, obtained before TCRalphabeta/CD19-depleted stem cell transplant. These receptors came from a boy younger than two with acute myeloid leukemia, due to receive a stem cell transplant.

The table lists this clonotype with many counts. The chain employs TRBV20-1 and TRBJ2-3, with 9 bases that match TRBD1. The CDR3 loop spans 15 amino acids. Trimming took 8 bases from V and 3 from J; bases not matched to a gene: 12. The germline gives CDR1 DFQATT, CDR2 SNEGSKA (reference sequence). CDR3 sequence reads: CSSNRPGQGTDTQYF. The CDR3 coding sequence is TGCAGTTCAAACCGCCCGGGACAGGGTACAGATACGCAGTATTTT.

This clonotype was seen many times. The chain is built from TRBV9 and TRBJ2-7; the D gene is possibly TRBD2 (7 bases). The germline CDR1 and CDR2 sequences are SGDLS and YYNGEE. There are 13 residues in the CDR3. The V gene lost 4 bases and the J gene lost 5 bases, with 13 bases spanning the gap. CDR3 sequence: CASSTGGVHEQYF. The CDR3 bases are TGTGCCAGCAGCACGGGGGGCGTACACGAGCAGTACTTC.

Notes on this clonotype: Possible read error: a much larger clone is one base away. The chain uses TRBV6-1 and TRBJ1-5; D gene uncertain. Germline V gene lookup returns CDR1 MNHNS and CDR2 SASEGT. This CDR3 contains 14 residues. The CDR3 nucleotides read TGTGCCAGCAGTCCATACACTGAAAATCAGTCCCAGCATTTT. Translation gives CASSPYTENQSQHF.

The V gene is TRBV3-1, the J gene TRBJ2-7; D ambiguous. Germline V gene sequence: CDR1 LGHDT, CDR2 YNNKEL (reference sequence). V lost 1 base, J lost 8 bases, and 15 bases lay in between. The length of the CDR3 is 14 residues. As DNA, the CDR3 is TGTGCCAGCAGCCAAGCGGCAGAGCTTGGCCAGCAGTACTTC. Its protein product is CASSQAAELGQQYF.

V usage is TRBV18 and J usage is TRBJ2-1, with a possible D match to TRBD2 (6 bases). This CDR3 has 16 amino acids. The V gene's germline CDR1 is KGHSH and CDR2 LQKENI. Trimming shortened V by 0 bases and J by 2 bases, and 11 bases separated the two germline ends. Here the CDR3 DNA reads TGTGCCAGCTCACCACCAGGGCGGGAAGCCTACAATGAGCAGTTCTTC. This codes for CASSPPGREAYNEQFF.

Many counts were recorded for this clonotype. CDR3 amino acids: CASTQGQRVTYEQYF. The CDR3 coding sequence is TGTGCCAGCACCCAGGGCCAGCGGGTGACCTACGAGCAGTACTTC. V and J are TRBV6-1 and TRBJ2-7; D possibly corresponds to TRBD2 (6 bases). Between the trimmed V and J ends, which lost 7 bases and 2 bases, there was a span of 18 bases. The CDR3 runs 15 residues. Germline assignment: CDR1 MNHNS and CDR2 SASEGT.

This clonotype was seen many times. V gene TRBV5-1 combines with J gene TRBJ2-3; D is ambiguous. V was pared by 0 bases and J by 3 bases, with 8 bases between. The germline V gene has CDR1 SGHRS and CDR2 YFSETQ. This CDR3 spans 14 amino acids. The CDR3 spells CASSLDSWTDTQYF. In nucleotides, the CDR3 is TGCGCCAGCAGCTTGGACAGCTGGACAGATACGCAGTATTTT.

This clonotype was detected ten times or more. J is TRBJ1-6 and V is TRBV7-8; 9 bases map to TRBD1. V trimming: 5 bases; J trimming: 9 bases; junction bases outside the gene matches: 8. Germline V gives CDR1 SGHVS, CDR2 FQNEAQ. CDR3 size: 15 residues. The DNA of the CDR3 is TGTGCCAGCAGCCTAGGCGGACAGGGGACTTCACCCCTCCACTTT. Protein sequence: CASSLGGQGTSPLHF.